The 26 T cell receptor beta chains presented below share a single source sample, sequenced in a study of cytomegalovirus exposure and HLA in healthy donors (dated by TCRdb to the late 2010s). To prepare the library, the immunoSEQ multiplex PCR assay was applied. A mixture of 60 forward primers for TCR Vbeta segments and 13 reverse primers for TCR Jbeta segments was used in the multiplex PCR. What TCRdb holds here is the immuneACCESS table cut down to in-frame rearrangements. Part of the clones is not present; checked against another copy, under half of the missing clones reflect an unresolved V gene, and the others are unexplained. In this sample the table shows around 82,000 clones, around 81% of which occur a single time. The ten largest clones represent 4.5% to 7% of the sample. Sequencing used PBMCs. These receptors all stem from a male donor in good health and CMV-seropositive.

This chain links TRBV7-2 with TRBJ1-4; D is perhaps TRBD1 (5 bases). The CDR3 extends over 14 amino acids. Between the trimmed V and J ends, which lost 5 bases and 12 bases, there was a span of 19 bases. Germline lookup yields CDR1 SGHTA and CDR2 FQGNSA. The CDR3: CASSPVIGGRELFF. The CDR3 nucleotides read TGTGCCAGCAGCCCCGTGATTGGCGGCAGGGAACTGTTTTTT. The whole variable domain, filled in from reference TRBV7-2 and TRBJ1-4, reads GAGVSQSPSNKVTEKGKDVELRCDPISGHTALYWYRQSLGQGLEFLIYFQGNSAPDKSGLPSDRFSAERTGGSVSTLTIQRTQQEDSAVYLCASSPVIGGRELFFGSGTQLSVL.

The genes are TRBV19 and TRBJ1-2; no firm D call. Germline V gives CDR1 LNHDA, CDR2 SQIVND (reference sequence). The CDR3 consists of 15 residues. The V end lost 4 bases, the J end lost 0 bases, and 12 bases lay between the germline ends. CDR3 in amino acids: CASSTAQVPNYGYTF. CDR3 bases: TGTGCCAGTAGTACTGCCCAGGTACCTAACTATGGCTACACCTTC. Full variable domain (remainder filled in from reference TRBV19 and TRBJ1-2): DGGITQSPKYLFRKEGQNVTLSCEQNLNHDAMYWYRQDPGQGLRLIYYSQIVNDFQKGDIAEGYSVSREKKESFPLTVTSAQKNPTAFYLCASSTAQVPNYGYTFGSGTRLTVV.

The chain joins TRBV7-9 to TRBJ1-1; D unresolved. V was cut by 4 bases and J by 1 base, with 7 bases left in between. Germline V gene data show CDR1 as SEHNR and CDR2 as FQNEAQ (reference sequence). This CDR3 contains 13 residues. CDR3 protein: CASSSYTNTEAFF. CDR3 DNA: TGTGCCAGCAGCTCGTACACGAACACTGAAGCTTTCTTT.

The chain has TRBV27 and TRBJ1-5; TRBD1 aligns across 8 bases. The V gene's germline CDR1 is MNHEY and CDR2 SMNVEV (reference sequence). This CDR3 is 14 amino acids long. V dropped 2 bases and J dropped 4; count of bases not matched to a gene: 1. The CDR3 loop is CASSLGQGNQPQHF. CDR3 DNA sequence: TGTGCCAGCAGTTTAGGACAGGGTAATCAGCCCCAGCATTTT.

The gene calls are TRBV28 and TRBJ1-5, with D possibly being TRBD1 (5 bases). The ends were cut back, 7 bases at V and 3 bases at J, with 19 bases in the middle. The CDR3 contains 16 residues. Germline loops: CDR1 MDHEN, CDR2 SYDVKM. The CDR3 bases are TGTGCCAGCAATCGGGAGAGGGGCCGACACAATCAGCCCCAGCATTTT. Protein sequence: CASNRERGRHNQPQHF.

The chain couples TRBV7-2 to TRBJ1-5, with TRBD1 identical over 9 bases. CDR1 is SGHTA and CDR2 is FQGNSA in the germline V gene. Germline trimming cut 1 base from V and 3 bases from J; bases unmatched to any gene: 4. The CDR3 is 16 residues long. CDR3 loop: CASSLVWTGDNQPQHF. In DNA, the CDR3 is TGTGCCAGCAGCTTAGTTTGGACAGGGGACAATCAGCCCCAGCATTTT.

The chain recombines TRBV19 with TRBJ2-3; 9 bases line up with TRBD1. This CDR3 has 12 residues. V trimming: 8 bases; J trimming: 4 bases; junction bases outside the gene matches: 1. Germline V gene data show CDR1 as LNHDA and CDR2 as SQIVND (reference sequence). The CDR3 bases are TGTGCCAGTCGGACAGGGGCAGATACGCAGTATTTT. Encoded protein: CASRTGADTQYF. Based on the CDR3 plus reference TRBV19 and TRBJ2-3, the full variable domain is DGGITQSPKYLFRKEGQNVTLSCEQNLNHDAMYWYRQDPGQGLRLIYYSQIVNDFQKGDIAEGYSVSREKKESFPLTVTSAQKNPTAFYLCASRTGADTQYFGPGTRLTVL.

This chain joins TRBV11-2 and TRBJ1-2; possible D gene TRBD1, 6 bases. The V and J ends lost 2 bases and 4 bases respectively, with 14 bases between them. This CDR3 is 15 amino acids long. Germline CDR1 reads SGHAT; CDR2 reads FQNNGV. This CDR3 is CASSLSPGAGYGYTF. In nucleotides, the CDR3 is TGTGCCAGCAGCTTATCTCCAGGGGCGGGCTATGGCTACACCTTC.

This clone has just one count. The CDR3 region is CASRYQGDNQPQHF. The CDR3 DNA follows: TGTGCCAGCCGATATCAGGGGGACAATCAGCCCCAGCATTTT. The V call is TRBV18, the J call TRBJ1-5; 7 bases are a match to TRBD1. The CDR3 contains 14 residues. Germline trimming cut 8 bases from V and 3 bases from J; bases unmatched to any gene: 7. The germline V gene encodes CDR1 KGHSH and CDR2 LQKENI.

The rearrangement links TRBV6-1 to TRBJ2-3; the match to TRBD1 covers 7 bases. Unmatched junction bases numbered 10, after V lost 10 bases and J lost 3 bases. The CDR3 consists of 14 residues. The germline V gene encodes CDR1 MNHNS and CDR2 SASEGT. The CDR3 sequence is CATLRDRITDTQYF. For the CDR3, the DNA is TGTGCCACCCTCCGGGACAGAATAACAGATACGCAGTATTTT.

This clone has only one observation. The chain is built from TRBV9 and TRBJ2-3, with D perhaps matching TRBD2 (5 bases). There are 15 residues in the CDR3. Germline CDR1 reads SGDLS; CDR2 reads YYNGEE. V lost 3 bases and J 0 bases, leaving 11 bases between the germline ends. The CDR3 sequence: CASSAQGRSTDTQYF. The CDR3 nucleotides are TGTGCCAGCAGCGCCCAAGGGAGAAGCACAGATACGCAGTATTTT.

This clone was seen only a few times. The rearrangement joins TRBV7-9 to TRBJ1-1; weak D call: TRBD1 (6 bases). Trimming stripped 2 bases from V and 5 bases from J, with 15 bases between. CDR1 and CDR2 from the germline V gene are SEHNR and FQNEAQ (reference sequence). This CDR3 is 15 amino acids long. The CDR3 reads CASSLPARGSTEAFF. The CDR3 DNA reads TGTGCCAGCAGCTTACCCGCCAGGGGTTCAACTGAAGCTTTCTTT.

The CDR3 sequence: CASSLLGRGGTQYF. In nucleotides, the CDR3 is TGTGCCAGCAGTTTATTAGGGCGGGGCGGGACCCAGTACTTC. V usage is TRBV28 and J usage is TRBJ2-5, with D possibly matching TRBD2 (6 bases). There are 14 residues in the CDR3. The germline V gene has CDR1 MDHEN and CDR2 SYDVKM. Trimming pared 1 base from V and 7 bases from J, leaving 13 bases between.

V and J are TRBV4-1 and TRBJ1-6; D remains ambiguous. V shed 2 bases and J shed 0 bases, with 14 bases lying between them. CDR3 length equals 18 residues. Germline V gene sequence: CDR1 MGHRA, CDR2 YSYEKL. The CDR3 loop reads CASSQRAGRLSYNSPLHF. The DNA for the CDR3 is TGCGCCAGCAGCCAACGGGCGGGCCGACTCTCCTATAATTCACCCCTCCACTTT.

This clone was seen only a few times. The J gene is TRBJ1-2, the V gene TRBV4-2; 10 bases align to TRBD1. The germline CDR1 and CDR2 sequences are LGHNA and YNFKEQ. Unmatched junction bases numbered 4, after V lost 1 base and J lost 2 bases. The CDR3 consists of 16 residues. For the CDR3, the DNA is TGTGCCAGCAGCCAAGCGGAGGGACAGGGGAACTATGGCTACACCTTC. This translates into CASSQAEGQGNYGYTF.

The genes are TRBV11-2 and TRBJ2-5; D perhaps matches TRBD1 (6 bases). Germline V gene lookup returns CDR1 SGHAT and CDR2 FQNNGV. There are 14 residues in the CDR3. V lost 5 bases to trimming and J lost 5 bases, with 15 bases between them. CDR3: CASSLGQLGETQYF. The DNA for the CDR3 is TGTGCCAGCAGCCTCGGACAGTTAGGGGAGACCCAGTACTTC.

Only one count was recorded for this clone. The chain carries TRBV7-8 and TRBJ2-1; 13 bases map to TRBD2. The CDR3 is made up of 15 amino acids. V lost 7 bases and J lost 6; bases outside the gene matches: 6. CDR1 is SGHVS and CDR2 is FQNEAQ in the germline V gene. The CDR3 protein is CASTLRLAGGNEQFF. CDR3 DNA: TGTGCCAGCACCCTGCGACTAGCGGGGGGCAATGAGCAGTTCTTC.

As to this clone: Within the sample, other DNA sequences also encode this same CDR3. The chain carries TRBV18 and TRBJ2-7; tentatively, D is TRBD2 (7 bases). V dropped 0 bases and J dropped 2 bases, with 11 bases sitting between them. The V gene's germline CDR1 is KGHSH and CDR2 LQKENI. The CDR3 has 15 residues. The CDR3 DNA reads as TGTGCCAGCTCACCACCGGCGGGGGCAGCCTACGAGCAGTACTTC. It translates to CASSPPAGAAYEQYF.

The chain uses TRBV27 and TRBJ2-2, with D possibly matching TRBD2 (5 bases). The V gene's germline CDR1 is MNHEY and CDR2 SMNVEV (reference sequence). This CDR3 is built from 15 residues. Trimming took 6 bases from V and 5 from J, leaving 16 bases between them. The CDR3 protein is CASSLSGLVTGELFF. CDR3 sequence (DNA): TGTGCCAGCAGCCTAAGCGGCCTAGTTACCGGGGAGCTGTTTTTT.

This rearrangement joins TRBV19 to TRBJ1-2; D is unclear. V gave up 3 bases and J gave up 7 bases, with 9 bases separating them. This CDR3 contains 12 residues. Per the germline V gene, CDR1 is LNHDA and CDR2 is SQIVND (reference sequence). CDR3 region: CASSMKAGGYTF. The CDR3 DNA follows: TGTGCCAGTAGTATGAAAGCGGGTGGCTACACCTTC.

CDR3: CASRGAGEGIGELFF. CDR3 sequence (DNA): TGTGCCAGCAGGGGTGCGGGGGAGGGCATCGGGGAGCTGTTTTTT. The chain has TRBV7-2 and TRBJ2-2; 7 bases agree with TRBD2. V shed 6 bases, J shed 7 bases, and the junction held 11 bases outside the gene matches. Germline V lookup: CDR1 SGHTA, CDR2 FQGNSA. CDR3 size: 15 residues. Looking up the rest from reference TRBV7-2 and TRBJ2-2 gives the full variable domain: GAGVSQSPSNKVTEKGKDVELRCDPISGHTALYWYRQSLGQGLEFLIYFQGNSAPDKSGLPSDRFSAERTGGSVSTLTIQRTQQEDSAVYLCASRGAGEGIGELFFGEGSRLTVL.

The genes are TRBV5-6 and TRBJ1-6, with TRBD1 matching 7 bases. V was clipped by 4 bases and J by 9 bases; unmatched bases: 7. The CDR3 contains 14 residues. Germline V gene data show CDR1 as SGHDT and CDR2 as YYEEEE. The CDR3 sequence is CASSPGTVTSPLHF. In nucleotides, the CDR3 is TGTGCCAGCAGCCCGGGGACAGTGACTTCACCCCTCCACTTT.

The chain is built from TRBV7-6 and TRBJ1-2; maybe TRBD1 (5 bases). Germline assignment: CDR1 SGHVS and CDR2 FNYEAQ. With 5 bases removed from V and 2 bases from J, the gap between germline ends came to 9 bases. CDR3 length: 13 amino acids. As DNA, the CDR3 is TGTGCCAGCAGCGAGACAGTGAACTATGGCTACACCTTC. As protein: CASSETVNYGYTF.

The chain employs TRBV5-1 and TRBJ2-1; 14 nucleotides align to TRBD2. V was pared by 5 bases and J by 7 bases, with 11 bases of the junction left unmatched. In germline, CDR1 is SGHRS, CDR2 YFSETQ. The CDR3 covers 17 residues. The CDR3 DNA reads TGCGCCAGCAGGCTCCCGGGACTAGCGGGAGTGGTTAATGAGCAGTTCTTC. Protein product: CASRLPGLAGVVNEQFF. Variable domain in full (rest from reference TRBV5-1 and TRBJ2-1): KAGVTQTPRYLIKTRGQQVTLSCSPISGHRSVSWYQQTPGQGLQFLFEYFSETQRNKGNFPGRFSGRQFSNSRSEMNVSTLELGDSALYLCASRLPGLAGVVNEQFFGPGTRLTVL.

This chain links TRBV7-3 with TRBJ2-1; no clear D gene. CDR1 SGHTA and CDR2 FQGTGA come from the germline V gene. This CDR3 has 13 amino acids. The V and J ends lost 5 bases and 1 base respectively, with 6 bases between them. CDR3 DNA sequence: TGTGCCAGCAGCCCCAATTCCTACAATGAGCAGTTCTTC. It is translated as CASSPNSYNEQFF.

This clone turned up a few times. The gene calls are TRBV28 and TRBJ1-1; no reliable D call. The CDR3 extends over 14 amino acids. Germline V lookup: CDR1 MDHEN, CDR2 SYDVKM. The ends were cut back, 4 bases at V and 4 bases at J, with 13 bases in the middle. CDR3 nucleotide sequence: TGTGCCAGCAGTTCGGCCTCGGAGGGCACTGAAGCTTTCTTT. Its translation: CASSSASEGTEAFF.